This passage covers 10 T cell receptor beta chains from one sample sequenced in a study of T cell responses to AZD1222 COVID-19 vaccine. The data were produced by immunoSEQ multiplex PCR, yet TCRdb's version contains in-frame clones alone and is incomplete. The repertoire holds around 75,000 clones, with 85% as singletons. Material: peripheral blood, obtained on day 0 of AZD1222 vaccination. Receptor source: an adult in good health.

This CDR3 is CATSSTGDPYEQYF. The CDR3 region has the DNA TGTGCCACTAGTTCTACGGGGGACCCGTACGAGCAGTACTTC. V and J are TRBV6-5 and TRBJ2-7; TRBD2 is a possible D gene (6 bases). V dropped 10 bases and J dropped 4 bases, with 20 bases sitting between them. The CDR3 covers 14 residues. Germline V gene lookup returns CDR1 MNHEY and CDR2 SVGAGI.

The chain has TRBV11-2 and TRBJ1-2; unclear D gene. Germline values: CDR1 SGHAT, CDR2 FQNNGV. Trimming removed 1 base from V and 2 bases from J, with 11 bases in between. CDR3 length equals 15 residues. The DNA of the CDR3 is TGTGCCAGCAGCTTAGTGGGTGGTTGGAACTATGGCTACACCTTC. This codes for CASSLVGGWNYGYTF.

This clone was seen a single time. This chain links TRBV12-3 or TRBV12-4 with TRBJ2-3; no firm D call. This CDR3 contains 13 residues. The ends were cut back, 4 bases at V and 6 bases at J, with 11 bases in the middle. In DNA, the CDR3 is TGTGCCAGCAGTTGGGTGAGTCCCGATACGCAGTATTTT. This gives the protein CASSWVSPDTQYF.

This sequence joins TRBV4-2 and TRBJ1-1, with no clear D. CDR3 length: 14 amino acids. V was pared by 0 bases and J by 1 base, with 6 bases between. Germline V gene lookup returns CDR1 LGHNA and CDR2 YNFKEQ. The CDR3 bases are TGTGCCAGCAGCCAAGAAGGAGCGAACACTGAAGCTTTCTTT. Its translation is CASSQEGANTEAFF.

The rearrangement links TRBV19 to TRBJ1-1; the match to TRBD1 covers 7 bases. CDR1 and CDR2 (germline): LNHDA, SQIVND (reference sequence). The ends lost 4 bases at V and 0 bases at J; junction bases unmatched: 14. The CDR3 extends over 18 amino acids. In DNA form, the CDR3 reads TGTGCCAGTAGTACACGACCTCGACAGGGATCAATGAACACTGAAGCTTTCTTT. Translated, it gives CASSTRPRQGSMNTEAFF.

This chain joins TRBV11-1 and TRBJ2-7, with 8 bases identical to TRBD1. J gave up 7 bases and V 1 base, and 6 bases lay outside the gene matches. This CDR3 spans 14 amino acids. Germline assignment: CDR1 SGHAT and CDR2 FQDESV (reference sequence). The CDR3 DNA follows: TGTGCCAGCAGCTTAGGGTGGACAGGGCGAGAGCAGTACTTC. Translating gives CASSLGWTGREQYF.

V gene TRBV2 combines with J gene TRBJ2-1; 9 bases are shared with TRBD2. Germline lookup yields CDR1 SNHLY and CDR2 FYNNEI. The V gene end was trimmed by 4 bases and the J gene end by 4 bases; junction bases not matched to a gene: 5. This CDR3 has 15 amino acids. CDR3 in amino acids: CASSVEAGGYNEQFF. The CDR3 DNA reads as TGTGCCAGCAGTGTCGAAGCGGGGGGATACAATGAGCAGTTCTTC.

This clone was seen more than once but under ten times. This chain links TRBV7-8 with TRBJ2-7; D is ambiguous. Germline V lookup: CDR1 SGHVS, CDR2 FQNEAQ. The CDR3 runs 15 residues. V was clipped by 0 bases and J by 2 bases, with 11 bases between them. The CDR3 loop is CASSLAYASAYEQYF. CDR3 DNA sequence: TGTGCCAGCAGCTTAGCCTACGCGAGCGCCTACGAGCAGTACTTC.

The V gene is TRBV9, the J gene TRBJ1-5; D gene ambiguous. The CDR3 consists of 14 residues. Germline assignment: CDR1 SGDLS and CDR2 YYNGEE. The ends were cut back, 0 bases at V and 5 bases at J, with 9 bases in the middle. CDR3 in DNA: TGTGCCAGCAGCGTAGTCCCGGTCGATCAGCCCCAGCATTTT. This translates into CASSVVPVDQPQHF.

The chain employs TRBV7-2 and TRBJ2-4, with D uncertain. V gave up 3 bases and J gave up 3 bases, with 12 bases separating them. This CDR3 has 15 amino acids. Looked up from germline, CDR1 is SGHTA and CDR2 is FQGNSA. The DNA for the CDR3 is TGTGCCAGCAGCTTGGTTGTGGGTGGCAAAAACATTCAGTACTTC. The encoded protein is CASSLVVGGKNIQYF.